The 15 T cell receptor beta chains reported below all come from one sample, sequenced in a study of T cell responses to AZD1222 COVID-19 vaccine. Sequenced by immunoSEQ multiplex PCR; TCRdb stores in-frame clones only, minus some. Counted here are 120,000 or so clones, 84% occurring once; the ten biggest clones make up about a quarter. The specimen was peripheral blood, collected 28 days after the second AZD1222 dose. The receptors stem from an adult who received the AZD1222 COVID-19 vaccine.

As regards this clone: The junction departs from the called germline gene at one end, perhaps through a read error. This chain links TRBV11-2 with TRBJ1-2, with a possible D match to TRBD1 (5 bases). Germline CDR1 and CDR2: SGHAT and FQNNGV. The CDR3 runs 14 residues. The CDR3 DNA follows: TGTGCCAGCAGCACGACTCAGACAGCAGGACTCCCCTTCTTC. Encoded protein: CASSTTQTAGLPFF. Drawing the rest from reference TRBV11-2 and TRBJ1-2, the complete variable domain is EAGVAQSPRYKIIEKRQSVAFWCNPISGHATLYWYQQILGQGPKLLIQFQNNGVVDDSQLPKDRFSAERLKGVDSTLKIQPAKLEDSAVYLCASSTTQTAGLPFFGSGTRLTVV.

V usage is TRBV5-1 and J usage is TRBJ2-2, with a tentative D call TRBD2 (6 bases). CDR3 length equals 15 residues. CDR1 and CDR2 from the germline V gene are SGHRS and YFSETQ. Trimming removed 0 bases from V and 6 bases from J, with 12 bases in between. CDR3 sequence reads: CASSLAAGNPGELFF. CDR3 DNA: TGCGCCAGCAGCTTGGCGGCGGGGAATCCCGGGGAGCTGTTTTTT.

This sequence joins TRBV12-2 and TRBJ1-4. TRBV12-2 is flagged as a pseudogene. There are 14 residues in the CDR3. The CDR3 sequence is CASRLKRIGEKLFF. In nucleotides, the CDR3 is TGTGCAAGTCGCTTAAAGAGGATAGGGGAAAAACTGTTTTTT.

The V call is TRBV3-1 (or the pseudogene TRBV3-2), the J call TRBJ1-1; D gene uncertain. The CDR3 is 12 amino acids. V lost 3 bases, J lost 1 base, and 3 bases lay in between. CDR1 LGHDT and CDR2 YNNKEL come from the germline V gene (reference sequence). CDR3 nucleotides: TGTGCCAGCAGCCACCCGAACACTGAAGCTTTCTTT. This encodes CASSHPNTEAFF.

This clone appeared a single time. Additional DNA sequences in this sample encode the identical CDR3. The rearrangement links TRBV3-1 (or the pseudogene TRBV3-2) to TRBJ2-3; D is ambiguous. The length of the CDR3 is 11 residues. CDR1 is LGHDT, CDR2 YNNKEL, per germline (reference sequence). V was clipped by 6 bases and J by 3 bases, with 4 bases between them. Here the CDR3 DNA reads TGTGCCAGCAGTCAAACAGATACGCAGTATTTT. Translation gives CASSQTDTQYF.

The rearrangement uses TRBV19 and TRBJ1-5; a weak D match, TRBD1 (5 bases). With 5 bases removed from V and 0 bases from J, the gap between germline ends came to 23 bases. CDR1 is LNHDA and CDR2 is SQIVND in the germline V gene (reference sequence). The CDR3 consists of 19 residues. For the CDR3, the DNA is TGTGCCAGTAGTCCGAGAAGGGGAACTGGACGTGATAGCAATCAGCCCCAGCATTTT. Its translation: CASSPRRGTGRDSNQPQHF.

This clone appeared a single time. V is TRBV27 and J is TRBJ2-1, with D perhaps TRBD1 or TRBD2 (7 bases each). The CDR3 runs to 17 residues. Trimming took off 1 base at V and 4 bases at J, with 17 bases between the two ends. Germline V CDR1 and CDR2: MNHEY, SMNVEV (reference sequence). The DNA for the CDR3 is TGTGCCAGCAGTTTATACCCGACAGGGAGGGGGTACAATGAGCAGTTCTTC. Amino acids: CASSLYPTGRGYNEQFF.

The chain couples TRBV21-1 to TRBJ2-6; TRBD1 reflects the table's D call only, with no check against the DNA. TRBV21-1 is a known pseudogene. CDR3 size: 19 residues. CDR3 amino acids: CASSSLGSTGRNGANVLTF. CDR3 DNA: TGTGCCAGCAGCTCGTTAGGGTCTACAGGGCGGAATGGGGCCAACGTCCTGACTTTC.

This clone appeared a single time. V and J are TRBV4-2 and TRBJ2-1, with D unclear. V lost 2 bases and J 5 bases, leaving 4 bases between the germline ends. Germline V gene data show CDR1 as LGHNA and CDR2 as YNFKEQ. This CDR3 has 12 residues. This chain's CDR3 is CASSQMNNEQFF. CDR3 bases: TGTGCCAGCAGCCAAATGAACAATGAGCAGTTCTTC.

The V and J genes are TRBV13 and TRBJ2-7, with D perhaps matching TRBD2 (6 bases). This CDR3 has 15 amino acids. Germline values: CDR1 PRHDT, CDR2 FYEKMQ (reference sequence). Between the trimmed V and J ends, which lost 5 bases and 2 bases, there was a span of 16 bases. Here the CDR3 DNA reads TGTGCCAGCAGCCCTGGGGCGCCGGGGGCCTACGAGCAGTACTTC. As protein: CASSPGAPGAYEQYF.

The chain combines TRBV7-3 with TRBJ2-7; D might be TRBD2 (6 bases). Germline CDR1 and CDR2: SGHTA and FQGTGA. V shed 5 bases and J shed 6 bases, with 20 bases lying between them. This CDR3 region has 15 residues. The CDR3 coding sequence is TGTGCCAGCAGCCTGTCCGGGACTCCTCCCTCCGAGCAGTACTTC. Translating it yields CASSLSGTPPSEQYF.

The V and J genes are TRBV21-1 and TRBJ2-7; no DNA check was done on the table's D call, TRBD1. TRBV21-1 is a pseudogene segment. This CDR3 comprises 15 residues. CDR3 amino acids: CASSIWRDSSYEQYF. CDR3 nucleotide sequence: TGTGCCAGCAGCATTTGGAGGGACAGCTCCTACGAGCAGTACTTC.

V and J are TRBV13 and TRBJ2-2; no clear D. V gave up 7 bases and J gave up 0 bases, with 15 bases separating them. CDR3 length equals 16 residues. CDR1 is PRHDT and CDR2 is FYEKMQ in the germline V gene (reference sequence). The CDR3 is CASTAYGFPNTGELFF. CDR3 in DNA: TGTGCCAGCACTGCATATGGATTTCCGAACACCGGGGAGCTGTTTTTT.

The CDR3 coding sequence is TGTGCCTGGGCAGGACAGGGTCCCTCACGACATGGCTACACCTTC. It yields the protein CAWAGQGPSRHGYTF. V is TRBV30 and J is TRBJ1-2; TRBD1 aligns across 8 bases. With 5 bases clipped from V and 6 bases from J, the junction kept 14 bases outside the gene matches. Germline lookup yields CDR1 GTSNPN and CDR2 SVGIG (reference sequence). The CDR3 has 15 residues.

CDR3 DNA: TGTGCCAGCACGCTAGCGGGGGGGAGGACAGATACGCAGTATTTT. Protein product: CASTLAGGRTDTQYF. The genes are TRBV28 and TRBJ2-3; 12 nucleotides align to TRBD2. Germline lookup yields CDR1 MDHEN and CDR2 SYDVKM. CDR3 length equals 15 residues. J gave up 3 bases and V 7 bases, and 5 bases lay outside the gene matches.